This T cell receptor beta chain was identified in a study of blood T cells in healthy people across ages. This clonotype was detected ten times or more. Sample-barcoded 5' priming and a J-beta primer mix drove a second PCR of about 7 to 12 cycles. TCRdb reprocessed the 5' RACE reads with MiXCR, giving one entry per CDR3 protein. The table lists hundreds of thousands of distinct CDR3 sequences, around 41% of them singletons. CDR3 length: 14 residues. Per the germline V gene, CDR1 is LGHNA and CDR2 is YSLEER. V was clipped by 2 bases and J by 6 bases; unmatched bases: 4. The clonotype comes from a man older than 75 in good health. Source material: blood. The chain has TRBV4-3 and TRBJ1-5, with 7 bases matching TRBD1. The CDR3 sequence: CASSQIRGFQPQHF. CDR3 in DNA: TGCGCCAGCAGCCAAATCAGGGGGTTTCAGCCCCAGCATTTT.